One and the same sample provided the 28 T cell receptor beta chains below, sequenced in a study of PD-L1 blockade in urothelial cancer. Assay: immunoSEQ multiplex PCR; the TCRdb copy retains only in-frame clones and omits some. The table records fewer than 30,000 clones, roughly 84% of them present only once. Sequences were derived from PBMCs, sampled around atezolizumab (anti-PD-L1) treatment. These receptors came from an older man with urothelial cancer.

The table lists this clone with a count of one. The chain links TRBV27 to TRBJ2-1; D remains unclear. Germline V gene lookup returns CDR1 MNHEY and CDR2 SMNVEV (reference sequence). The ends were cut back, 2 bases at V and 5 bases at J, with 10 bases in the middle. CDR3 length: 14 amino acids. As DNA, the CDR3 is TGTGCCAGCAGTTTAGGGCAGAAACACAATGAGCAGTTCTTC. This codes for CASSLGQKHNEQFF.

CDR3 nucleotide sequence: TGCGCCAGCACAGACAGGGGTATCCCTGTCGGAGATGGCTACACCTTC. The encoded protein is CASTDRGIPVGDGYTF. The chain recombines TRBV10-2 with TRBJ1-2; 8 positions agree with TRBD1. The CDR3 spans 16 residues. The V gene end was trimmed by 7 bases and the J gene end by 6 bases; junction bases not matched to a gene: 16. Germline loops: CDR1 WSHSY, CDR2 SAAADI.

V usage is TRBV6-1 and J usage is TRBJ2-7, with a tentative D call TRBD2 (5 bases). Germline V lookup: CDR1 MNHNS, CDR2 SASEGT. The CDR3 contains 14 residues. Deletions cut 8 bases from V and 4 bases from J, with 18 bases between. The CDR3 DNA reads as TGTGCCAGCGAACCCCTTACCGGGGATTACGAGCAGTACTTC. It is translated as CASEPLTGDYEQYF.

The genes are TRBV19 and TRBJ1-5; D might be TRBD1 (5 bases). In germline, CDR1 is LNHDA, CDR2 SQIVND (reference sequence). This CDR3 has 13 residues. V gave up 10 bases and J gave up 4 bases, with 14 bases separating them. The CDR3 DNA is TGTGCCACCTTGGGGGGGAGGAATCAGCCCCAGCATTTT. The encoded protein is CATLGGRNQPQHF. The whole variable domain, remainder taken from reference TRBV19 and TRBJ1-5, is DGGITQSPKYLFRKEGQNVTLSCEQNLNHDAMYWYRQDPGQGLRLIYYSQIVNDFQKGDIAEGYSVSREKKESFPLTVTSAQKNPTAFYLCATLGGRNQPQHFGDGTRLSIL.

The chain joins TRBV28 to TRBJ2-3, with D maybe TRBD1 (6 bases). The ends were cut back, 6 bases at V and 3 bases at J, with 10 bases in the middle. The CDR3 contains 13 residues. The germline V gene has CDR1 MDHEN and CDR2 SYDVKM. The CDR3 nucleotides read TGTGCCAGCAGAAAACAGGGAACAGATACGCAGTATTTT. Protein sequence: CASRKQGTDTQYF.

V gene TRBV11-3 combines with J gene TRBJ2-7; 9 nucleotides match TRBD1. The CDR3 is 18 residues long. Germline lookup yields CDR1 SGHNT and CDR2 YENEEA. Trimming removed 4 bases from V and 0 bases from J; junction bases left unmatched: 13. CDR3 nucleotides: TGTGCCAGCAGCTACAGCATTTCCCGGGACAGGGCCTCCTACGAGCAGTACTTC. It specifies CASSYSISRDRASYEQYF.

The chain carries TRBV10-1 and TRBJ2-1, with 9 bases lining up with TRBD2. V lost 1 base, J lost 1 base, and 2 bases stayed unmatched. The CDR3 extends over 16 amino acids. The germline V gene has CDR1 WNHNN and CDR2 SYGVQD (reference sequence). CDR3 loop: CASSEFLAGSYNEQFF. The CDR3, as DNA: TGCGCCAGCAGTGAGTTCCTAGCGGGATCCTACAATGAGCAGTTCTTC.

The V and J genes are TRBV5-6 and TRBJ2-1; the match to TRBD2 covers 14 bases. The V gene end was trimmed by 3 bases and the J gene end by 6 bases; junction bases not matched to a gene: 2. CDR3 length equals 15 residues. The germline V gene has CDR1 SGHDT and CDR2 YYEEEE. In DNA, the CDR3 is TGTGCCAGCAGCTGGGGACTAGCGGGAGCCAATGAGCAGTTCTTC. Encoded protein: CASSWGLAGANEQFF.

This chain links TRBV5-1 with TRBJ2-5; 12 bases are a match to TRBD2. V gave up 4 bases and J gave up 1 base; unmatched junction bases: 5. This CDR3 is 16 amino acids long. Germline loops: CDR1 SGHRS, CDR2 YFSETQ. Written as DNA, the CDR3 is TGCGCCAGCAGCATGACTAGCGGGAGAGGCCAAGAGACCCAGTACTTC. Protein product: CASSMTSGRGQETQYF. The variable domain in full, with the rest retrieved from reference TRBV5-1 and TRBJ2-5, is KAGVTQTPRYLIKTRGQQVTLSCSPISGHRSVSWYQQTPGQGLQFLFEYFSETQRNKGNFPGRFSGRQFSNSRSEMNVSTLELGDSALYLCASSMTSGRGQETQYFGPGTRLLVL.

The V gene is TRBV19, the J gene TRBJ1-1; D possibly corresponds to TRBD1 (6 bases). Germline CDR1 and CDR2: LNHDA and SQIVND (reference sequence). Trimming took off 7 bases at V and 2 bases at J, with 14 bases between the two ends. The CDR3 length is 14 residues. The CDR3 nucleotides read TGTGCCAGTATAAATCGACAGGCAAACACTGAAGCTTTCTTT. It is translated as CASINRQANTEAFF.

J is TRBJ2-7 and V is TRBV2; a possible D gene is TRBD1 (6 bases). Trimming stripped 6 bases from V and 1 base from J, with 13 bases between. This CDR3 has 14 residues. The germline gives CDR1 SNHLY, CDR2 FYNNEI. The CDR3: CASSKMDSSYEQYF. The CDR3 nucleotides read TGTGCCAGCAGCAAAATGGACAGTTCCTACGAGCAGTACTTC.

CDR3 protein: CASRGTGTKNQPQHF. For the CDR3, the DNA is TGTGCCAGTAGAGGGACAGGGACCAAAAATCAGCCCCAGCATTTT. The chain couples TRBV19 to TRBJ1-5; TRBD1 agrees at 9 bases. V dropped 6 bases and J dropped 4; count of bases not matched to a gene: 7. CDR1 is LNHDA and CDR2 is SQIVND in the germline V gene (reference sequence). This CDR3 is built from 15 residues.

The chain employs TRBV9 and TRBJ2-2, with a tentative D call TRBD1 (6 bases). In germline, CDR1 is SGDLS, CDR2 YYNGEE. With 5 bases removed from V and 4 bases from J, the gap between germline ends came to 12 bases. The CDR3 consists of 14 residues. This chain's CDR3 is CASSLDSFTGELFF. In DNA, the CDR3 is TGTGCCAGCAGTCTGGACAGTTTCACCGGGGAGCTGTTTTTT.

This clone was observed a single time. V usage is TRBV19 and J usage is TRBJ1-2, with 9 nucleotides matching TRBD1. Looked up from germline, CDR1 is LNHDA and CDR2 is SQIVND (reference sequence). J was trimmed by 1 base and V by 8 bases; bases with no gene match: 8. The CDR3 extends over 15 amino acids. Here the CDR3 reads CASSDPGQGNYGYTF. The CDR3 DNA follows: TGTGCCAGTTCAGACCCGGGACAGGGTAACTATGGCTACACCTTC.

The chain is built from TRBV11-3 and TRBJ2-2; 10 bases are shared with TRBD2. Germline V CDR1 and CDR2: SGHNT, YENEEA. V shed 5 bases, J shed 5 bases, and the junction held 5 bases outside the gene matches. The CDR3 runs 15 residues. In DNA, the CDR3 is TGTGCCAGCAGCACTAGCGGGATATCAACCGGGGAGCTGTTTTTT. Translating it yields CASSTSGISTGELFF.

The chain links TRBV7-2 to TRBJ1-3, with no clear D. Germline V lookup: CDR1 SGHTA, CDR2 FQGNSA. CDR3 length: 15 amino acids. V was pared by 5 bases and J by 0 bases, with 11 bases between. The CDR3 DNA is TGTGCCAGCAGCCCTCAACATAACTCTGGAAACACCATATATTTT. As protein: CASSPQHNSGNTIYF.

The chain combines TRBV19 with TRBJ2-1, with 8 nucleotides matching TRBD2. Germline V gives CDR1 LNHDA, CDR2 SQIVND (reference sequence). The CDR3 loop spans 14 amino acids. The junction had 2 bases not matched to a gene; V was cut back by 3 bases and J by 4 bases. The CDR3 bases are TGTGCCAGTAGTATGGAGCGGGGGTACAATGAGCAGTTCTTC. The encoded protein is CASSMERGYNEQFF.

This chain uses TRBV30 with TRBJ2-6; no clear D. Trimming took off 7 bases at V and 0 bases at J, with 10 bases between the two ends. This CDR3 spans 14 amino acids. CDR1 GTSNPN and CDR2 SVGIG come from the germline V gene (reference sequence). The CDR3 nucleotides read TGTGCCTCTCAGAGGTTCTCTGGGGCCAACGTCCTGACTTTC. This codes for CASQRFSGANVLTF.

For the CDR3, the DNA is TGCGCCAGCAGCTTGACCCCACAGGGAACGGGCACTGAAGCTTTCTTT. It translates to CASSLTPQGTGTEAFF. The chain couples TRBV5-1 to TRBJ1-1, with D tentatively TRBD1 (6 bases). Germline V gene lookup returns CDR1 SGHRS and CDR2 YFSETQ. V was shortened by 1 base and J by 4 bases, with 17 bases between the two germline ends. This CDR3 region has 16 residues.

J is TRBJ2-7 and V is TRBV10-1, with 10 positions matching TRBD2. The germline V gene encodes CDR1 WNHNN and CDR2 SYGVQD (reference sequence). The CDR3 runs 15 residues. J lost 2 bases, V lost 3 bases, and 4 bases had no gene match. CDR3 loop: CASSERLAGPYEQYF. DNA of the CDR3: TGCGCCAGCAGTGAACGACTAGCGGGCCCCTACGAGCAGTACTTC.

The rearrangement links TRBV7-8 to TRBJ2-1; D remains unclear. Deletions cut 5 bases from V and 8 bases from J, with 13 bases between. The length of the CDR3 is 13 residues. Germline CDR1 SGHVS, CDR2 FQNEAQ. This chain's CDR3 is CASSPIDRYEQFF. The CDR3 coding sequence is TGTGCCAGCAGCCCAATTGATAGATATGAGCAGTTCTTC.

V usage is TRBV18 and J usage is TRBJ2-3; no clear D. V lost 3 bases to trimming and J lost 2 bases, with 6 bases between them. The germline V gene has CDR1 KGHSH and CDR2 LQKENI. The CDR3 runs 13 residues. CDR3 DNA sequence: TGTGCCAGCTCACCCGGGTTCACAGATACGCAGTATTTT. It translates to CASSPGFTDTQYF.

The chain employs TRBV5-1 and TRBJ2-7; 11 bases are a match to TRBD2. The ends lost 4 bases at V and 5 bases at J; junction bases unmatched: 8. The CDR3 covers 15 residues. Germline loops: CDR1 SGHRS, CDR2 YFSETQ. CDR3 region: CASSPLAGGPHEQYF. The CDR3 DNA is TGCGCCAGCAGCCCGTTAGCGGGAGGGCCCCACGAGCAGTACTTC.

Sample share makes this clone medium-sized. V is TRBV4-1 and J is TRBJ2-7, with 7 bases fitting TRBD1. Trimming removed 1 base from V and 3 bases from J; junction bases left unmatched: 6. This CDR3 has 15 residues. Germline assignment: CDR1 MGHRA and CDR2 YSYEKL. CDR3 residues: CASSQVSDRNYEQYF. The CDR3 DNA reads TGCGCCAGCAGCCAAGTGTCGGACAGGAACTACGAGCAGTACTTC.

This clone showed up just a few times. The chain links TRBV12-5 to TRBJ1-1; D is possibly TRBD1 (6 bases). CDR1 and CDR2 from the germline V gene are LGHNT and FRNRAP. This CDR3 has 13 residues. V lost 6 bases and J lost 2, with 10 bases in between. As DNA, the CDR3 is TGTGCTAGTGGGTCAGGGGTTAACACTGAAGCTTTCTTT. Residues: CASGSGVNTEAFF.

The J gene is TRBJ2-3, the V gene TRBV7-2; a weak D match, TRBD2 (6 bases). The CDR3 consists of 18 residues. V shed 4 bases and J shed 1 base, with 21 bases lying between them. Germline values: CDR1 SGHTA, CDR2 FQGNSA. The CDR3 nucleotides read TGTGCCAGCAGCTCCCGATTAAACCGGGAGTACGGCACAGATACGCAGTATTTT. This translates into CASSSRLNREYGTDTQYF.

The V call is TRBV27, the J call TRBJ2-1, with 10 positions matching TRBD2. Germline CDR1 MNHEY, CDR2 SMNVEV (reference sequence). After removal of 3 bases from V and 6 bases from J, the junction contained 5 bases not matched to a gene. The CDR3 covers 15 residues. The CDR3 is CASSFPAGGPNEQFF. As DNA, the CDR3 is TGTGCCAGCAGTTTCCCAGCGGGAGGGCCCAATGAGCAGTTCTTC.

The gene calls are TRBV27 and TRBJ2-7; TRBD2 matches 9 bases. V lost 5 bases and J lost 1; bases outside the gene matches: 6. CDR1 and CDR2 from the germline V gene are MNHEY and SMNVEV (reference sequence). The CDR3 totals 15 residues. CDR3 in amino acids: CASSSPLAGSYEQYF. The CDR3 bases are TGTGCCAGCAGTAGCCCCCTAGCGGGATCCTACGAGCAGTACTTC.